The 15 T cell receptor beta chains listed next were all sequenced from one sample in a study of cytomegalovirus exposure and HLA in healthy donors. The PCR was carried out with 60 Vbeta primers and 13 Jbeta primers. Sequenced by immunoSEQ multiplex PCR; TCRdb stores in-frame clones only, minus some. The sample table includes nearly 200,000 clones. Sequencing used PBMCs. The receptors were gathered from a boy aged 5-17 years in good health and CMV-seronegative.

The CDR3, as DNA: TGTGCCAGTGTTGGAGGCGAAGCTTTCTTT. Translation gives CASVGGEAFF. The chain combines TRBV19 with TRBJ1-1; D ambiguous. The CDR3 is 10 amino acids. Trimming took 8 bases from V and 8 from J, leaving 9 bases between them. Germline V gene data show CDR1 as LNHDA and CDR2 as SQIVND (reference sequence).

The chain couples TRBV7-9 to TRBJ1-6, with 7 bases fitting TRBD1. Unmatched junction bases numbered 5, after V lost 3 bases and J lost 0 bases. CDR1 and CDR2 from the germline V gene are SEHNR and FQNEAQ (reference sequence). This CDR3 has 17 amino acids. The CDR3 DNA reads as TGTGCCAGCAGCTTCTCAGGGGGTAGCTCCTATAATTCACCCCTCCACTTT. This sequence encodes CASSFSGGSSYNSPLHF.

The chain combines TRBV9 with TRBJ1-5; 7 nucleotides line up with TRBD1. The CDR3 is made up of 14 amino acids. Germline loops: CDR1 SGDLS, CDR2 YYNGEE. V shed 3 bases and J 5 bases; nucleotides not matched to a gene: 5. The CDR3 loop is CASSGPGGYQPQHF. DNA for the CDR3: TGTGCCAGCAGCGGTCCAGGGGGTTATCAGCCCCAGCATTTT.

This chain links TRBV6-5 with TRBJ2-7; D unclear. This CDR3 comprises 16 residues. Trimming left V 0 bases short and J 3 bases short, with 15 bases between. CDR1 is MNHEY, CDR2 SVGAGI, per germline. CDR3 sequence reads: CASSYSRPRKGYEQYF. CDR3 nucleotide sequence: TGTGCCAGCAGTTACTCGAGGCCGCGGAAAGGCTACGAGCAGTACTTC.

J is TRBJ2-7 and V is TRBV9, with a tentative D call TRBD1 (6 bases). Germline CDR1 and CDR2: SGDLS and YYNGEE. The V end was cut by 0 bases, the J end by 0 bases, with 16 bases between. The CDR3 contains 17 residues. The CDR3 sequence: CASSVAAGDGSSYEQYF. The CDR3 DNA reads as TGTGCCAGCAGCGTAGCCGCAGGGGACGGGTCCTCCTACGAGCAGTACTTC.

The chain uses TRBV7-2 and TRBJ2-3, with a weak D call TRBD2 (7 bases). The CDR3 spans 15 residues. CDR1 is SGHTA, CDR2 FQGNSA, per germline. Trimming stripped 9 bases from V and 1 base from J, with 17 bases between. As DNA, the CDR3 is TGTGCCAGTGGATTTGGGGGGGCGCGCACAGATACGCAGTATTTT. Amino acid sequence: CASGFGGARTDTQYF.

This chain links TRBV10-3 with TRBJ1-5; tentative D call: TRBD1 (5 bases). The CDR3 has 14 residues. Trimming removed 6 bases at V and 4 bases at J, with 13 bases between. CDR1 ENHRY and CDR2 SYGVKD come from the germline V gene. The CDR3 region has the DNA TGTGCCATCAGAGACGACAGTACTAATCAGCCCCAGCATTTT. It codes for CAIRDDSTNQPQHF.

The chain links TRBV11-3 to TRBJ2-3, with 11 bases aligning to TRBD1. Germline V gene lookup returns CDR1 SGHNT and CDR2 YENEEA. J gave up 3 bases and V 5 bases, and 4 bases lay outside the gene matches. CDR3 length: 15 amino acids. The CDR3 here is CASSRGQGATDTQYF. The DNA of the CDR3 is TGTGCCAGCAGCCGCGGACAGGGGGCTACAGATACGCAGTATTTT.

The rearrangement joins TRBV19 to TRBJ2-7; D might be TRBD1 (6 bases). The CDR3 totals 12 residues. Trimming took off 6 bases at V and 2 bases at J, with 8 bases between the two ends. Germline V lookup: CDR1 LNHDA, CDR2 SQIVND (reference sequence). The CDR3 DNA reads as TGTGCCAGTAGACAGGGAACCTACGAGCAGTACTTC. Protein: CASRQGTYEQYF.

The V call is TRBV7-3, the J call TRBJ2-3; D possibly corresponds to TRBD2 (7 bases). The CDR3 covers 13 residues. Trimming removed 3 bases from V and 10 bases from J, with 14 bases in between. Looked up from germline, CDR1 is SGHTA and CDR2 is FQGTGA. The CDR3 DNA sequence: TGTGCCAGCAGCTTGGGAGGGGGTGAGGCGCAGTATTTT. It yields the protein CASSLGGGEAQYF.

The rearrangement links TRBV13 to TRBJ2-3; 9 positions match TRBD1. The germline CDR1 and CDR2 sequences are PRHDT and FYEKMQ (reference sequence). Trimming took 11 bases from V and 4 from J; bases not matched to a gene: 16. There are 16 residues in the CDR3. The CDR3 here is CAGGTGRLPGADTQYF. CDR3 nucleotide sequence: TGTGCCGGGGGGACAGGGAGACTCCCGGGGGCAGATACGCAGTATTTT.

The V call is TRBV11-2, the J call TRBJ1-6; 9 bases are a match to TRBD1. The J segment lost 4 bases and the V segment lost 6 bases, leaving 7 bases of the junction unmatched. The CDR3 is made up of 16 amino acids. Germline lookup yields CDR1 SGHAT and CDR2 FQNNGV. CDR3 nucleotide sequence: TGTGCCAGCAGAAAACCGGGACAGGGATATAATTCACCCCTCCACTTT. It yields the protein CASRKPGQGYNSPLHF. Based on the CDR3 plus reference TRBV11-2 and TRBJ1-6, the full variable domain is EAGVAQSPRYKIIEKRQSVAFWCNPISGHATLYWYQQILGQGPKLLIQFQNNGVVDDSQLPKDRFSAERLKGVDSTLKIQPAKLEDSAVYLCASRKPGQGYNSPLHFGNGTRLTVT.

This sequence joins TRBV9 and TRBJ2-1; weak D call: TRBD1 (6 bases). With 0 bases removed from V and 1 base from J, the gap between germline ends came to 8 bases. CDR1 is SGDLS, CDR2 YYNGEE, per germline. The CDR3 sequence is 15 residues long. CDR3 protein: CASSVDRASYNEQFF. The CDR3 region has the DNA TGTGCCAGCAGCGTAGACAGGGCTTCCTACAATGAGCAGTTCTTC.

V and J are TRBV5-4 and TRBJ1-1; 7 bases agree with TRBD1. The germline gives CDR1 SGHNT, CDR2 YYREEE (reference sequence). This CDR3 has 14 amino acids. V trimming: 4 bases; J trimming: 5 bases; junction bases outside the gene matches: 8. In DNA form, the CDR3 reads TGTGCCAGCAGCCGACAGGGCTCGAGAACTGAAGCTTTCTTT. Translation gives CASSRQGSRTEAFF. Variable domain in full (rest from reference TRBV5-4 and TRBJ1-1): ETGVTQSPTHLIKTRGQQVTLRCSSQSGHNTVSWYQQALGQGPQFIFQYYREEENGRGNFPPRFSGLQFPNYSSELNVNALELDDSALYLCASSRQGSRTEAFFGQGTRLTVV.

CDR3 DNA sequence: TGTGCCAGTAGTACCAGGGCAGGGCAGCCCCAGCATTTT. Translation gives CASSTRAGQPQHF. This chain uses TRBV19 with TRBJ1-5; tentatively, D is TRBD1 (5 bases). Germline lookup yields CDR1 LNHDA and CDR2 SQIVND (reference sequence). The V end lost 4 bases, the J end lost 7 bases, and 11 bases lay between the germline ends. This CDR3 region has 13 residues.